The 9 T cell receptor beta chains given below trace back to one sample, sequenced in a study of Graves' ophthalmopathy and Graves' hyperthyroidism. RNA transcripts yielded amplified TCR beta CDR3 regions. The first-round RT-PCR employed HTBI primers together with the Qiagen OneStep RT-PCR kit. A multiplex PCR was then performed as the second round. Via MiXCR, TCRdb re-called the multiplex PCR reads, giving one row per CDR3 protein. The data show 680,000 or so distinct CDR3 sequences, with about 24% seen just once and more than 5.5% held by the top ten. The sequencing sample was made of peripheral blood. These TCRs come from a woman younger than 30 with stable Graves' hyperthyroidism. Some clones in this sample may be carry-over from other donors' samples.

This clonotype was recorded a few times. The gene calls are TRBV5-6 and TRBJ2-2; D uncertain. V was shortened by 6 bases and J by 3 bases, with 12 bases between the two germline ends. CDR3 length: 14 amino acids. In germline, CDR1 is SGHDT, CDR2 YYEEEE. The CDR3 sequence: CASTPTLYTGELFF. The CDR3 coding sequence is TGTGCCAGCACCCCGACATTATACACCGGGGAGCTGTTTTTT.

This chain connects TRBV6-5 to TRBJ1-5; 9 positions match TRBD1. The CDR3 length is 14 residues. Germline trimming cut 2 bases from V and 8 bases from J; bases unmatched to any gene: 4. CDR1 MNHEY and CDR2 SVGAGI come from the germline V gene. This CDR3 reads CASSYTRDREPQHF. In DNA form, the CDR3 reads TGTGCCAGCAGTTACACAAGGGACAGGGAGCCCCAGCATTTT.

This clonotype has a count of ten or more. CDR3 sequence reads: CASSLGGAGGFETQYF. The CDR3 DNA reads TGTGCCAGCAGCTTAGGGGGAGCGGGGGGCTTTGAGACCCAGTACTTC. The chain links TRBV7-8 to TRBJ2-5, with 9 bases fitting TRBD2. Germline V gene lookup returns CDR1 SGHVS and CDR2 FQNEAQ. V trimming: 1 base; J trimming: 5 bases; junction bases outside the gene matches: 8. This CDR3 region has 16 residues.

This clonotype was observed many times. CDR3 sequence: CASSFRTGGNYEQYF. The DNA for the CDR3 is TGTGCCAGCAGCTTCCGAACAGGGGGCAACTACGAGCAGTACTTC. The chain has TRBV11-2 and TRBJ2-7, with 9 positions matching TRBD1. Germline CDR1 SGHAT, CDR2 FQNNGV. The CDR3 has 15 amino acids. V lost 3 bases to trimming and J lost 3 bases; unmatched junction nucleotides: 6.

This clonotype was counted at least ten times. V is TRBV4-1 and J is TRBJ2-7, with a possible D match to TRBD1 (6 bases). V was shortened by 0 bases and J by 6 bases, with 15 bases between the two germline ends. The CDR3 extends over 15 amino acids. In germline, CDR1 is MGHRA, CDR2 YSYEKL. The CDR3 DNA reads as TGCGCCAGCAGCCAAGATAAAGGGACCAGGGGCGAGCAGTACTTC. Protein sequence: CASSQDKGTRGEQYF.

This clonotype was picked up a small number of times. This sequence joins TRBV27 and TRBJ1-1; no clear D. Between the trimmed V and J ends, which lost 6 bases and 2 bases, there was a span of 10 bases. This CDR3 has 13 residues. CDR1 and CDR2 from the germline V gene are MNHEY and SMNVEV (reference sequence). CDR3: CASRAYRNTEAFF. The CDR3 DNA reads TGTGCCAGCAGGGCATACAGAAACACTGAAGCTTTCTTT.

V gene TRBV3-1 combines with J gene TRBJ2-7; D is possibly TRBD2 (6 bases). Trimming shortened V by 0 bases and J by 8 bases, and 11 bases separated the two germline ends. The CDR3 has 13 residues. CDR1 and CDR2 from the germline V gene are LGHDT and YNNKEL (reference sequence). In nucleotides, the CDR3 is TGTGCCAGCAGCCAAGAAGGACTACGGAAGCAGTACTTC. Translation gives CASSQEGLRKQYF.

This clonotype was seen repeatedly, ten times or more. The chain carries TRBV7-8 and TRBJ2-7; the match to TRBD1 covers 7 bases. The germline gives CDR1 SGHVS, CDR2 FQNEAQ. This CDR3 has 18 amino acids. J was trimmed by 1 base and V by 0 bases; bases with no gene match: 12. In DNA form, the CDR3 reads TGTGCCAGCAGCTTAGCATCCTTAACCGGGACAGATTCCTACGAGCAGTACTTC. Protein sequence: CASSLASLTGTDSYEQYF.

At least ten counts were recorded for this clonotype. The chain recombines TRBV12-3 or TRBV12-4 with TRBJ1-5; perhaps TRBD1 as D (5 bases). Trimming left V 6 bases short and J 2 bases short, with 17 bases between. This CDR3 has 16 amino acids. The CDR3 region has the DNA TGTGCCAGCAGCATTGCCTGGGGGTATGGCAATCAGCCCCAGCATTTT. Amino acids: CASSIAWGYGNQPQHF.